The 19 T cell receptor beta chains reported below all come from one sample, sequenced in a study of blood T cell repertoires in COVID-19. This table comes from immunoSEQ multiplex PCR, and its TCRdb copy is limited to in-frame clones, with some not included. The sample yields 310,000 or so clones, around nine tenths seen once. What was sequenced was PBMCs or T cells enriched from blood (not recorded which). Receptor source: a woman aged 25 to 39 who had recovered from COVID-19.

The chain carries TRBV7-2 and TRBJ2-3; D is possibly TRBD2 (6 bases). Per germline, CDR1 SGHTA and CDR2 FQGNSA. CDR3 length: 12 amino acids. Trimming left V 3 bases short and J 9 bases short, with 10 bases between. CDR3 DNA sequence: TGTGCCAGCAGCTTGAGGGCGGGGACGCAGTATTTT. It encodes CASSLRAGTQYF. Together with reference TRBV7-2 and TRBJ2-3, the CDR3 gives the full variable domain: GAGVSQSPSNKVTEKGKDVELRCDPISGHTALYWYRQSLGQGLEFLIYFQGNSAPDKSGLPSDRFSAERTGGSVSTLTIQRTQQEDSAVYLCASSLRAGTQYFGPGTRLTVL.

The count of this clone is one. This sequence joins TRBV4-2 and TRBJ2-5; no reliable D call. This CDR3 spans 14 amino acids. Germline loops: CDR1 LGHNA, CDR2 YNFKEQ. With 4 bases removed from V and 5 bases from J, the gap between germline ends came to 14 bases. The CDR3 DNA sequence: TGTGCCAGCAGCCTGATTAAGCGAAAGGAGACCCAGTACTTC. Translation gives CASSLIKRKETQYF.

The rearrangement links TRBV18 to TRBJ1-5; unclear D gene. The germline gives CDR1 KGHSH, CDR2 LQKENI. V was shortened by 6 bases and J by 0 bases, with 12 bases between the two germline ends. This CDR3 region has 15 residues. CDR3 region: CASSEGLHSNQPQHF. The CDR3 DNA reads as TGTGCCAGCTCCGAGGGTCTCCATAGCAATCAGCCCCAGCATTTT.

In DNA form, the CDR3 reads TGTGCCAGCAGCAAGGTGTCGGGGGGATACGAGCAGTACTTC. Its protein product is CASSKVSGGYEQYF. This chain links TRBV6-2 or TRBV6-3 with TRBJ2-7, with 7 bases identical to TRBD2. The germline gives CDR1 MNHEY, CDR2 SVGEGT. The trim removed 6 bases at V and 4 bases at J, leaving 9 bases unmatched. CDR3 length equals 14 residues.

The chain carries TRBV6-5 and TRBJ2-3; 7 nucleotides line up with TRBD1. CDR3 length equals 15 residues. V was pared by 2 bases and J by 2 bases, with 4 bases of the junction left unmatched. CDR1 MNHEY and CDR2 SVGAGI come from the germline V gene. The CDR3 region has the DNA TGTGCCAGCAGTTACGGCCAGGGGGTCACAGATACGCAGTATTTT. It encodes CASSYGQGVTDTQYF.

The DNA for the CDR3 is TGCGCCAGCAGCTTGCTTCGGGGAGATACGCAGTATTTT. It is translated as CASSLLRGDTQYF. The rearrangement uses TRBV5-1 and TRBJ2-3; a weak D match, TRBD2 (5 bases). Germline V lookup: CDR1 SGHRS, CDR2 YFSETQ. Trimming took off 1 base at V and 5 bases at J, with 8 bases between the two ends. The CDR3 consists of 13 residues.

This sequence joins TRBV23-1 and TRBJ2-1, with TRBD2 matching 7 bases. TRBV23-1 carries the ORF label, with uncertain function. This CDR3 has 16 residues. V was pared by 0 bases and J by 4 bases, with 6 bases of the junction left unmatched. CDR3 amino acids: CASSQSFLAVYNEQFF. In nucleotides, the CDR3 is TGCGCCAGCAGTCAATCCTTCCTAGCGGTTTACAATGAGCAGTTCTTC.

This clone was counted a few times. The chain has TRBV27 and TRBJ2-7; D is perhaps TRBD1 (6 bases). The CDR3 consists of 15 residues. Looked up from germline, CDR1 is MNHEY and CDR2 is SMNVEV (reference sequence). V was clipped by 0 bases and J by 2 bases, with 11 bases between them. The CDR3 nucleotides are TGTGCCAGCAGTTTATCGCGGACAGACACCTACGAGCAGTACTTC. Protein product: CASSLSRTDTYEQYF.

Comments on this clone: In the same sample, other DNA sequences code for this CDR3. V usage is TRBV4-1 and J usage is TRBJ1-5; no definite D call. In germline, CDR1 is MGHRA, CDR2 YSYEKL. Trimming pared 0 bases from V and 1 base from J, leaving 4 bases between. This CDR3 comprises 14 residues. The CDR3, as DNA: TGCGCCAGCAGCCAAGAGTCAAGCAATCAGCCCCAGCATTTT. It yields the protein CASSQESSNQPQHF.

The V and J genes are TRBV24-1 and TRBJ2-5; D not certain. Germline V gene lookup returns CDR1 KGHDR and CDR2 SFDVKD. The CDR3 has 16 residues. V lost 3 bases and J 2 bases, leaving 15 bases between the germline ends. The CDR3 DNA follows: TGTGCCACCAGTGATCTTCTTCGGGTTCTACAAGAGACCCAGTACTTC. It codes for CATSDLLRVLQETQYF.

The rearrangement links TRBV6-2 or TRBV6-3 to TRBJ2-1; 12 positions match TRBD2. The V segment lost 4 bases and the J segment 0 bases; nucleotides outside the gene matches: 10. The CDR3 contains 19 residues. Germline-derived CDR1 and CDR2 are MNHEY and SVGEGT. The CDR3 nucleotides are TGTGCCAGCAGTTCCGGGGGACTAGCGGGTGGAAGCTCCTACAATGAGCAGTTCTTC. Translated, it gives CASSSGGLAGGSSYNEQFF.

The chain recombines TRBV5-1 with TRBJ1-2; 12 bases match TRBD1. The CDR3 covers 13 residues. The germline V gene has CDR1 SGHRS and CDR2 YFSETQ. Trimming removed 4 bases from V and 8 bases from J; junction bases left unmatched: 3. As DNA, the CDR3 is TGCGCCAGCAGCCGGGGACAGGGGGCAGGCTACACCTTC. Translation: CASSRGQGAGYTF.

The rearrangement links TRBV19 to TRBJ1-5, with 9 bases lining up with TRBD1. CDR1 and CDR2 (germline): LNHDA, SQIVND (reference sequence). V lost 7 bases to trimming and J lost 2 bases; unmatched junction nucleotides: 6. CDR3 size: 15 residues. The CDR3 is CASTKDRGRNQPQHF. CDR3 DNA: TGTGCCAGTACTAAGGACAGGGGCCGCAATCAGCCCCAGCATTTT.

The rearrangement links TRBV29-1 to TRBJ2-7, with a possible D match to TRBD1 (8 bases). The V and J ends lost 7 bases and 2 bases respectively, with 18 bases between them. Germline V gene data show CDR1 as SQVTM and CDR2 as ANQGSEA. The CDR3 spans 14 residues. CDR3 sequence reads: CSATGGQGTYEQYF. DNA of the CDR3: TGCAGCGCCACGGGAGGACAGGGAACCTACGAGCAGTACTTC.

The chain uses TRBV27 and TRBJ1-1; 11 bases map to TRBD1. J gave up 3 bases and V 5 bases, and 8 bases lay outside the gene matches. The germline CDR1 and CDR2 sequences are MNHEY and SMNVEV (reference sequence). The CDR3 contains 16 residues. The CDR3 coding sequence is TGTGCCAGCAGTAGCTGGACAGGGGGCTGGGACACTGAAGCTTTCTTT. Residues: CASSSWTGGWDTEAFF.

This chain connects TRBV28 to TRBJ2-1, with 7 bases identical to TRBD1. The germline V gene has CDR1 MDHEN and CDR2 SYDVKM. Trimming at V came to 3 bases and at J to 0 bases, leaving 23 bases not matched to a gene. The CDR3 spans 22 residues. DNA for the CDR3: TGTGCCAGCAGTTTTAGATTCGGGTGGGACAGTATAGAACGCTCCTCCTACAATGAGCAGTTCTTC. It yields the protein CASSFRFGWDSIERSSYNEQFF.

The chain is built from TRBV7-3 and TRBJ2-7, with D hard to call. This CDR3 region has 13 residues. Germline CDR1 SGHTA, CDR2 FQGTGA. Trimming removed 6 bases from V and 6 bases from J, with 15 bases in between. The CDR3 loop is CASSSNGVGEQYF. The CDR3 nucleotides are TGTGCCAGCAGTTCAAACGGAGTGGGCGAGCAGTACTTC.

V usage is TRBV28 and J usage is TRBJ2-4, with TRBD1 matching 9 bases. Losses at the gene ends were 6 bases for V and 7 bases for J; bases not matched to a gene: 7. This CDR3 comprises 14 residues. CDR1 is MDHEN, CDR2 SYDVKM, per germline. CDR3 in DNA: TGTGCCAGCAGCATACAGGGGGCAAATAACATTCAGTACTTC. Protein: CASSIQGANNIQYF.

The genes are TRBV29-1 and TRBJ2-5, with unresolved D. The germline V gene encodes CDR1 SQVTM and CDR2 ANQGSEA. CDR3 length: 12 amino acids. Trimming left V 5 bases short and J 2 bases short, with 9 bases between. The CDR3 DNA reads TGCAGCGTTTCGCAAACACAAGAGACCCAGTACTTC. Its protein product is CSVSQTQETQYF.